This T cell receptor beta chain was identified during a study of cytomegalovirus exposure and HLA in healthy donors. About the study: Earlier, 150 million to 200 million T cells were analyzed, and more than 100 million unique TCR beta sequences were found among them. Study findings and constraints: Some V segments (TRBV6-2 and TRBV6-3 among them) were excluded as indistinguishable.

Amplification used 60 Vbeta primers and 13 Jbeta primers. Assay used: immunoSEQ multiplex PCR; TCRdb lists only in-frame clones, some missing. This sample has more than 100,000 clones; about 71% occur once, and the top ten carry roughly 3.3%. In regard to this clone: The antigen is not known.

V lost 5 bases, J lost 4 bases, and 6 bases stayed unmatched. The germline V gene has CDR1 SGHTA and CDR2 FQGNSA. The CDR3 contains 15 residues. The clonotype comes from a woman between 45 and 60 years old in good health and CMV-seronegative. The sequencing sample was made of PBMCs. V is TRBV7-2 and J is TRBJ2-5, with 11 bases lining up with TRBD2. The CDR3 loop reads CASSPLAGGGETQYF. In nucleotides, the CDR3 is TGTGCCAGCAGCCCCCTAGCGGGAGGAGGAGAGACCCAGTACTTC.